The 31 T cell receptor beta chains given below trace back to one sample, sequenced in a study of cytomegalovirus exposure and HLA in healthy donors. The PCR made use of 60 Vbeta and 13 Jbeta primers. Assay: immunoSEQ multiplex PCR; the TCRdb copy retains only in-frame clones and omits some. Here the sample spans 150,000 to 200,000 clones, 80% to 90% being singletons. Material for sequencing was PBMCs. All receptors derive from a woman under 30 in good health and CMV-seronegative.

V gene TRBV15 combines with J gene TRBJ2-5, with D possibly being TRBD2 (6 bases). The germline V and J ends were trimmed by 1 base and 0 bases, with 15 bases remaining between them. The CDR3 contains 17 residues. Germline CDR1 LNHNV, CDR2 YYDKDF (reference sequence). CDR3 DNA sequence: TGTGCCACCAGCAGAGGTACTTCGCTAGCGTACCAAGAGACCCAGTACTTC. Its protein is CATSRGTSLAYQETQYF.

The gene calls are TRBV5-1 and TRBJ2-2; 10 bases align to TRBD2. This CDR3 is 14 amino acids long. J gave up 6 bases and V 4 bases, and 3 bases lay outside the gene matches. Germline V CDR1 and CDR2: SGHRS, YFSETQ. For the CDR3, the DNA is TGCGCCAGCAGCGTCGGACTAGCGGCCGGGGAGCTGTTTTTT. It translates to CASSVGLAAGELFF.

Notes on this clone: Relative to the germline gene, one junction end is altered; a read error may explain this. This chain connects TRBV20-1 to TRBJ2-4; 7 bases fit TRBD1. The CDR3 runs to 11 residues. Germline-derived CDR1 and CDR2 are DFQATT and SNEGSKA (reference sequence). The CDR3 loop reads CGAGQADIQYF. CDR3 nucleotide sequence: TGCGGTGCAGGACAGGCCGACATTCAGTACTTC.

This clone was recorded a few times. The CDR3 nucleotides are TGCGCCAGCAGTTTCGGGACAGGGTACCAAGAGACCCAGTACTTC. Translated: CASSFGTGYQETQYF. The chain carries TRBV5-1 and TRBJ2-5; 9 bases fit TRBD1. This CDR3 contains 15 residues. Trimming cost V 5 bases and J 0 bases; bases outside gene matches: 5. Germline V gene sequence: CDR1 SGHRS, CDR2 YFSETQ.

There are a few counts of this clone. V and J are TRBV19 and TRBJ1-2; 7 bases fit TRBD1. The CDR3 contains 15 residues. Trimming removed 7 bases from V and 2 bases from J; junction bases left unmatched: 10. The V gene's germline CDR1 is LNHDA and CDR2 SQIVND (reference sequence). CDR3 DNA: TGTGCCAGTAAAACCCCCGGGACAGAGAACTATGGCTACACCTTC. Translation: CASKTPGTENYGYTF.

The V and J genes are TRBV11-2 and TRBJ1-1; D is perhaps TRBD1 (5 bases). Germline CDR1 and CDR2: SGHAT and FQNNGV. The CDR3 has 13 amino acids. The V and J ends lost 0 bases and 7 bases respectively, with 9 bases between them. This chain's CDR3 is CASSLEPDSEAFF. The CDR3 DNA reads TGTGCCAGCAGCTTAGAACCCGACAGTGAAGCTTTCTTT.

CDR3 nucleotides: TGTGCCAGCAGCTTAGTGTTATGGCGGGGTGCTATGGAGACCCAGTACTTC. Residues: CASSLVLWRGAMETQYF. V gene TRBV11-2 combines with J gene TRBJ2-5, with TRBD2 as a possible D gene (6 bases). Trimming cost V 1 base and J 5 bases, with 20 bases left between them. The CDR3 loop spans 17 amino acids. CDR1 SGHAT and CDR2 FQNNGV come from the germline V gene.

The chain carries TRBV19 and TRBJ1-5; TRBD1 matches 8 bases. There are 15 residues in the CDR3. The V gene end was trimmed by 6 bases and the J gene end by 1 base; junction bases not matched to a gene: 5. CDR1 and CDR2 (germline): LNHDA, SQIVND (reference sequence). In DNA, the CDR3 is TGTGCCAGTAGGCCCACAGGGGGAAGCAATCAGCCCCAGCATTTT. Residues: CASRPTGGSNQPQHF.

This chain joins TRBV7-2 and TRBJ1-1; a possible D gene is TRBD1 (5 bases). The ends were cut back, 5 bases at V and 2 bases at J, with 9 bases in the middle. CDR1 and CDR2 from the germline V gene are SGHTA and FQGNSA. The CDR3 has 13 amino acids. The DNA of the CDR3 is TGTGCCAGCAGCAGAGACAGAAACACTGAAGCTTTCTTT. Protein product: CASSRDRNTEAFF.

The chain uses TRBV4-1 and TRBJ1-1; tentatively, D is TRBD1 (5 bases). Trimming left V 1 base short and J 5 bases short, with 17 bases between. The CDR3 runs to 16 residues. Germline-derived CDR1 and CDR2 are MGHRA and YSYEKL. The CDR3 DNA sequence: TGCGCCAGCAGCCAAGTCGGTGTCAGGGTTATTACTGAAGCTTTCTTT. This encodes CASSQVGVRVITEAFF.

J is TRBJ2-5 and V is TRBV5-6; unclear D gene. V lost 4 bases to trimming and J lost 2 bases, with 15 bases between them. CDR1 and CDR2 from the germline V gene are SGHDT and YYEEEE. The CDR3 extends over 15 amino acids. The CDR3 here is CASSQKARPQETQYF. CDR3 sequence (DNA): TGTGCCAGCAGCCAAAAGGCCAGGCCACAAGAGACCCAGTACTTC.

Here the CDR3 DNA reads TGTGCCATCAGGGACAGCCTTAACTATGGCTACACCTTC. Protein product: CAIRDSLNYGYTF. V is TRBV10-3 and J is TRBJ1-2; D may be TRBD1 (6 bases). Trimming left V 6 bases short and J 1 base short, with 9 bases between. Germline loops: CDR1 ENHRY, CDR2 SYGVKD. CDR3 length equals 13 residues.

The chain employs TRBV30 and TRBJ1-4; 9 bases fit TRBD1. V was pared by 3 bases and J by 6 bases, with 5 bases of the junction left unmatched. The CDR3 has 14 residues. Per the germline V gene, CDR1 is GTSNPN and CDR2 is SVGIG (reference sequence). Written as DNA, the CDR3 is TGTGCCTGGAGGGGACAGGGAACGGATGAAAAACTGTTTTTT. Translation: CAWRGQGTDEKLFF.

V and J are TRBV5-1 and TRBJ1-6; 8 bases match TRBD1. V dropped 3 bases and J dropped 9; count of bases not matched to a gene: 8. The CDR3 contains 15 residues. CDR1 is SGHRS, CDR2 YFSETQ, per germline. The CDR3 DNA reads TGCGCCAGCAGCTCCAGCAGGGGGCAAGGTTCACCCCTCCACTTT. Translated, it gives CASSSSRGQGSPLHF.

This clone was counted a single time. V gene TRBV2 combines with J gene TRBJ1-1; weak D call: TRBD1 (6 bases). The CDR3 loop spans 14 amino acids. Germline V gene data show CDR1 as SNHLY and CDR2 as FYNNEI. V shed 5 bases and J shed 4 bases, with 14 bases lying between them. The chain's CDR3 is CASSMGAASTEAFF. In DNA, the CDR3 is TGTGCCAGCAGTATGGGGGCCGCGAGCACTGAAGCTTTCTTT.

The J gene is TRBJ1-2, the V gene TRBV4-2; D may be TRBD1 (6 bases). CDR1 LGHNA and CDR2 YNFKEQ come from the germline V gene. This CDR3 is 16 amino acids long. Trimming pared 1 base from V and 3 bases from J, leaving 15 bases between. This CDR3 reads CASSQVLGRGHYGYTF. The CDR3 DNA sequence: TGTGCCAGCAGCCAAGTATTGGGCAGGGGCCACTATGGCTACACCTTC.

This chain links TRBV10-3 with TRBJ2-3, with a weak D call TRBD2 (6 bases). The CDR3 contains 13 residues. From germline, CDR1 is ENHRY and CDR2 SYGVKD. Between the trimmed V and J ends, which lost 4 bases and 6 bases, there was a span of 11 bases. The CDR3 is CAISGGVADTQYF. CDR3 DNA: TGTGCCATCAGTGGGGGGGTGGCGGATACGCAGTATTTT.

This clone was counted between two and nine times. The chain couples TRBV6-1 to TRBJ1-1; D gene uncertain. The germline gives CDR1 MNHNS, CDR2 SASEGT. V was clipped by 5 bases and J by 3 bases, with 4 bases between them. This CDR3 is built from 11 residues. CDR3 sequence reads: CASSPDTEAFF. The CDR3, as DNA: TGTGCCAGCAGTCCTGACACTGAAGCTTTCTTT.

The V call is TRBV6-1, the J call TRBJ2-7; D call uncertain. With 6 bases removed from V and 2 bases from J, the gap between germline ends came to 8 bases. Germline values: CDR1 MNHNS, CDR2 SASEGT. The CDR3 runs 12 residues. In nucleotides, the CDR3 is TGTGCCAGCAGGGCATTTACCTACGAGCAGTACTTC. It codes for CASRAFTYEQYF.

The rearrangement uses TRBV6-1 and TRBJ2-5, with a possible D match to TRBD1 (6 bases). Per the germline V gene, CDR1 is MNHNS and CDR2 is SASEGT. V was trimmed by 6 bases and J by 5 bases, leaving 16 bases between them. The CDR3 length is 14 residues. The CDR3 spells CASRAGAGEETQYF. The CDR3 nucleotides read TGTGCCAGCAGGGCCGGTGCAGGGGAGGAGACCCAGTACTTC.

The chain employs TRBV2 and TRBJ2-5, with a possible D match to TRBD2 (6 bases). The last part of the DNA fits TRBJ2-7 better; the J call may be wrong. The CDR3 loop spans 17 amino acids. Germline CDR1 is SNHLY and CDR2 is FYNNEI. CDR3 coding DNA: TGTGCCAGCCTAAGAGAGACAGCGGGCACAAGCTCCTACGAGCAGTACTTC. Residues: CASLRETAGTSSYEQYF.

This clone was seen more than once but under ten times. This sequence joins TRBV7-9 and TRBJ2-7, with 13 bases fitting TRBD2. Looked up from germline, CDR1 is SEHNR and CDR2 is FQNEAQ (reference sequence). This CDR3 is built from 15 residues. Trimming cost V 3 bases and J 7 bases; bases outside gene matches: 6. This CDR3 reads CASSLGLAGRDEQYF. As DNA, the CDR3 is TGTGCCAGCAGCTTGGGACTAGCGGGGAGGGATGAGCAGTACTTC.

The CDR3 loop reads CASSLAVGSSTDTQYF. CDR3 nucleotide sequence: TGTGCCAGCAGCTTAGCTGTGGGCTCTAGCACAGATACGCAGTATTTT. The chain combines TRBV11-1 with TRBJ2-3; D is unresolved. Per germline, CDR1 SGHAT and CDR2 FQDESV (reference sequence). Trimming took 0 bases from V and 0 from J, leaving 10 bases between them. The CDR3 covers 16 residues.

This chain connects TRBV5-1 to TRBJ2-3, with TRBD1 matching 8 bases. This CDR3 has 14 amino acids. The V gene's germline CDR1 is SGHRS and CDR2 YFSETQ. The trim removed 3 bases at V and 2 bases at J, leaving 2 bases unmatched. This chain's CDR3 is CASSSGQATDTQYF. DNA of the CDR3: TGCGCCAGCAGCTCGGGACAGGCCACAGATACGCAGTATTTT.

This clone appeared a single time. CDR3: CASSPAGKPGNTIYF. DNA for the CDR3: TGTGCCAGCAGTCCGGCCGGGAAGCCTGGAAACACCATATATTTT. The chain employs TRBV28 and TRBJ1-3; D call uncertain. The CDR3 is made up of 15 amino acids. The germline gives CDR1 MDHEN, CDR2 SYDVKM. V lost 5 bases to trimming and J lost 2 bases, with 13 bases between them.

The chain recombines TRBV7-8 with TRBJ1-4; no clear D gene. CDR1 is SGHVS, CDR2 FQNEAQ, per germline. V shed 5 bases and J shed 5 bases, with 15 bases lying between them. CDR3 size: 15 residues. CDR3 in DNA: TGTGCCAGCAGCCTCACCGGACTCAGAAATGAAAAACTGTTTTTT. Amino acids: CASSLTGLRNEKLFF.

The V and J genes are TRBV18 and TRBJ2-7; perhaps TRBD1 as D (6 bases). This CDR3 comprises 13 residues. Germline assignment: CDR1 KGHSH and CDR2 LQKENI. The V and J ends lost 4 bases and 5 bases respectively, with 12 bases between them. CDR3 nucleotides: TGTGCCAGCTCACAACAGGGAAGGAACGAGCAGTACTTC. Protein sequence: CASSQQGRNEQYF.

This sequence joins TRBV6-1 and TRBJ1-2; 9 nucleotides match TRBD1. Trimming cost V 3 bases and J 7 bases; bases outside gene matches: 6. CDR3 size: 14 residues. Germline V CDR1 and CDR2: MNHNS, SASEGT. The DNA for the CDR3 is TGTGCCAGCAGTGACCGACAGGGGGAGGTTGGCTACACCTTC. Its protein product is CASSDRQGEVGYTF.

This chain joins TRBV7-9 and TRBJ2-1; 9 bases line up with TRBD2. The CDR3 has 15 amino acids. The ends lost 0 bases at V and 8 bases at J; junction bases unmatched: 5. Germline V lookup: CDR1 SEHNR, CDR2 FQNEAQ (reference sequence). The CDR3 nucleotides are TGTGCCAGCAGCTTAGCGCGGCTAGCGGGGTATGAGCAGTTCTTC. The encoded protein is CASSLARLAGYEQFF.

The rearrangement joins TRBV4-1 to TRBJ2-7, with 7 bases lining up with TRBD1. The CDR3 consists of 15 residues. Germline CDR1 reads MGHRA; CDR2 reads YSYEKL. V gave up 3 bases and J gave up 3 bases; unmatched junction bases: 8. CDR3 protein: CASSHRTGPGYEQYF. The CDR3 bases are TGCGCCAGCAGCCATAGGACAGGACCGGGCTACGAGCAGTACTTC.

The chain joins TRBV11-2 to TRBJ2-3; TRBD2 might be the D (6 bases). V was trimmed by 4 bases and J by 6 bases, leaving 11 bases between them. The CDR3 is 13 amino acids. The V gene's germline CDR1 is SGHAT and CDR2 FQNNGV. The CDR3: CASSSGVGDTQYF. For the CDR3, the DNA is TGTGCCAGCAGCTCGGGGGTGGGGGATACGCAGTATTTT.